This T cell receptor (beta chain) was captured in a study of T cell responses to AZD1222 COVID-19 vaccine. As for the study in general: Combined were second doses at about 4 or about 12 weeks. Study findings and constraints: With two AZD1222 doses given, Spike-specific TCR breadth and depth both rose. Donor demographics were predominantly white British with a female majority; clonal diversity may be underestimated.

Turning to this clone: The antigen is not known.

Libraries were prepared by immunoSEQ multiplex PCR; TCRdb keeps only in-frame clonotypes and omits some of them. The sample carries about 100,000 clones, more than 75% recorded once. In germline, CDR1 is MNHEY, CDR2 SVGAGI. V gave up 6 bases and J gave up 0 bases; unmatched junction bases: 6. The CDR3 has 15 amino acids. The sequenced sample was peripheral blood, obtained on day 0 of AZD1222 vaccination. The chain couples TRBV6-5 to TRBJ1-2, with 8 bases identical to TRBD1. The source is an adult in good health. The CDR3 region has the DNA TGTGCCAGCAGGCGGGGACAGGATACTAACTATGGCTACACCTTC. Translation: CASRRGQDTNYGYTF.